Shown below are 10 T cell receptor beta chains from a single sample sequenced in a study of blood T cell repertoires in COVID-19. This table comes from immunoSEQ multiplex PCR, and its TCRdb copy is limited to in-frame clones, with some not included. The repertoire includes 44,000 or so clones, 83% of them detected once, and approximately 8% sits in the top ten. Material: peripheral blood. The source of these receptors is an elderly man in a cohort sampled during active COVID-19.

For this clone: Other DNA sequences in the same sample also yield this CDR3. The chain uses TRBV29-1 and TRBJ2-7; tentatively, D is TRBD1 (6 bases). Germline V lookup: CDR1 SQVTM, CDR2 ANQGSEA. V gave up 6 bases and J gave up 4 bases, with 10 bases separating them. The CDR3 has 11 amino acids. In DNA form, the CDR3 reads TGCAGCGTCGCAGGGGAGTACGAGCAGTACTTC. Translating it yields CSVAGEYEQYF.

This rearrangement joins TRBV19 to TRBJ1-5; 9 bases match TRBD1. The CDR3 sequence is 16 residues long. V lost 4 bases, J lost 3 bases, and 7 bases stayed unmatched. Germline loops: CDR1 LNHDA, CDR2 SQIVND (reference sequence). The CDR3 here is CASSRGQGYNNQPQHF. The CDR3, as DNA: TGTGCCAGTAGTAGGGGACAGGGATACAACAATCAGCCCCAGCATTTT.

The gene calls are TRBV19 and TRBJ2-5; D uncertain. The CDR3 runs 13 residues. The ends were cut back, 4 bases at V and 5 bases at J, with 11 bases in the middle. The germline V gene encodes CDR1 LNHDA and CDR2 SQIVND (reference sequence). Written as DNA, the CDR3 is TGTGCCAGTAGTAGGTGGGCTCGGGAGACCCAGTACTTC. Protein product: CASSRWARETQYF. Drawing the rest from reference TRBV19 and TRBJ2-5, the complete variable domain is DGGITQSPKYLFRKEGQNVTLSCEQNLNHDAMYWYRQDPGQGLRLIYYSQIVNDFQKGDIAEGYSVSREKKESFPLTVTSAQKNPTAFYLCASSRWARETQYFGPGTRLLVL.

This clone showed up just a few times. The chain links TRBV28 to TRBJ1-6, with no clear D. The ends were cut back, 8 bases at V and 0 bases at J, with 8 bases in the middle. CDR1 MDHEN and CDR2 SYDVKM come from the germline V gene. The CDR3 spans 14 residues. CDR3 sequence reads: CASSPYSYNSPLHF. The CDR3 bases are TGTGCCAGCTCCCCTTACTCCTATAATTCACCCCTCCACTTT.

V gene TRBV28 combines with J gene TRBJ1-1, with D possibly being TRBD1 (5 bases). V shed 2 bases and J shed 7 bases, with 11 bases lying between them. CDR3 length equals 13 residues. The germline gives CDR1 MDHEN, CDR2 SYDVKM. The chain's CDR3 is CASSLHDRGEAFF. In DNA form, the CDR3 reads TGTGCCAGCAGTTTACATGACAGAGGTGAAGCTTTCTTT. Full variable domain (rest looked up from reference TRBV28 and TRBJ1-1): DVKVTQSSRYLVKRTGEKVFLECVQDMDHENMFWYRQDPGLGLRLIYFSYDVKMKEKGDIPEGYSVSREKKERFSLILESASTNQTSMYLCASSLHDRGEAFFGQGTRLTVV.

This chain connects TRBV4-1 to TRBJ2-1; 9 bases line up with TRBD2. The trim removed 0 bases at V and 9 bases at J, leaving 6 bases unmatched. Germline-derived CDR1 and CDR2 are MGHRA and YSYEKL. This CDR3 comprises 15 residues. In DNA form, the CDR3 reads TGCGCCAGCAGCCAAGAAGGTCTAGCGGGAACTGAGCAGTTCTTC. Its translation: CASSQEGLAGTEQFF.

The rearrangement links TRBV7-2 to TRBJ1-3; unclear D gene. V was shortened by 1 base and J by 0 bases, with 10 bases between the two germline ends. CDR1 SGHTA and CDR2 FQGNSA come from the germline V gene. The CDR3 totals 16 residues. CDR3 sequence reads: CASSLGRVGSGNTIYF. CDR3 bases: TGTGCCAGCAGCTTAGGAAGAGTTGGCTCTGGAAACACCATATATTTT.

In this sample, this clone turned up a few times. The gene calls are TRBV19 and TRBJ2-2, with a tentative D call TRBD2 (6 bases). Trimming cost V 5 bases and J 0 bases, with 13 bases left between them. This CDR3 region has 16 residues. From germline, CDR1 is LNHDA and CDR2 SQIVND (reference sequence). The CDR3 bases are TGTGCCAGTAGTGGGGGGAGAAGGGCGAACACCGGGGAGCTGTTTTTT. Protein: CASSGGRRANTGELFF.

This chain joins TRBV24-1 and TRBJ2-2, with D perhaps TRBD1 (5 bases). The CDR3 loop spans 14 amino acids. The V and J ends lost 7 bases and 2 bases respectively, with 10 bases between them. Germline CDR1 and CDR2: KGHDR and SFDVKD. DNA for the CDR3: TGTGCCACCAGGGAAGGGGTTAACACCGGGGAGCTGTTTTTT. It is translated as CATREGVNTGELFF.

The chain uses TRBV7-2 and TRBJ1-3; TRBD1 might be the D (6 bases). V was trimmed by 3 bases and J by 2 bases, leaving 8 bases between them. Germline V CDR1 and CDR2: SGHTA, FQGNSA. This CDR3 has 14 residues. The CDR3 DNA reads TGTGCCAGCAGCTTTGCAGGGGCTGGAAACACCATATATTTT. Its translation: CASSFAGAGNTIYF. The full variable domain, rest sourced from reference TRBV7-2 and TRBJ1-3, is GAGVSQSPSNKVTEKGKDVELRCDPISGHTALYWYRQSLGQGLEFLIYFQGNSAPDKSGLPSDRFSAERTGGSVSTLTIQRTQQEDSAVYLCASSFAGAGNTIYFGEGSWLTVV.